This is a list of T cell receptor beta chains from one sample in a study of CD8+ T cells in alopecia areata. The repertoire was sequenced with immunoSEQ multiplex PCR; TCRdb's copy has only in-frame clones and lacks some. The sample has under 350,000 clones, roughly 64% seen once. The sample in question was CD4+ T cells sorted from blood, obtained at week 24, from a patient treated with tofacitinib. All receptors derive from a human donor with alopecia areata. CDR3s include the opening cysteine and the closing phenylalanine or tryptophan. A D gene is named only where the DNA matches it firmly. Where a row states a size, it is once, few, many or the class of an expanded clone; other rows omit it.

j_call,d_call,v_call,clone_size,cdr3_nt,cdr3_aa
TRBJ1-1,TRBD1,TRBV28,few,TGTGCCAGCAGTTCGCACGGGACAGCGAACACTGAAGCTTTCTTT,CASSSHGTANTEAFF
TRBJ1-1,-,TRBV30,-,TGTGCCTGGAGTGCCTCGAATGCGAGGGCGGCTTTCTTT,CAWSASNARAAFF
TRBJ1-1,-,TRBV2,-,TGTGCCAGCAGTTCCCGGGACATGAACACTGAAGCTTTCTTT,CASSSRDMNTEAFF
TRBJ1-6,-,TRBV30,-,TGTGCCTGGAGTGTGACAGCGGAGAATTCACCCCTCCACTTT,CAWSVTAENSPLHF
TRBJ2-1,-,TRBV30,few,TGTGCCTGGAACAGGCCTTGGGGGTACAATGAGCAGTTCTTC,CAWNRPWGYNEQFF
TRBJ1-2,-,TRBV4-1,-,TGCGCCAGCAGCCAAATCGGTTCTAACTATGGCTACACCTTC,CASSQIGSNYGYTF
TRBJ2-3,TRBD1,TRBV2,-,TGTGCCAGCAGCGAGGGGGCGACCAAGTATTTT,CASSEGATKYF
TRBJ1-2,-,TRBV7-2,-,TGTGCCAGCAGCTTAGAGGCAGGGTCGGGCTATGGCTACACCTTC,CASSLEAGSGYGYTF
TRBJ2-5,-,TRBV5-1,-,TGCGCCAGCAGGAGAGACCCCCAAGAGACCCAGTACTTC,CASRRDPQETQYF
TRBJ1-5,TRBD1,TRBV2,-,TGTGCCAGCAGTGACCAGGGGGGGAATCAGCCCCAGCATTTT,CASSDQGGNQPQHF
TRBJ1-6,-,TRBV30,-,TGTGCCTGGAGGATGGCAGGCCCAGCGGTATCCCTCCACTTT,CAWRMAGPAVSLHF
TRBJ2-3,-,TRBV11-2,-,TGTGCCAGCACCCCGCCGGTCACAGATACGCAGTATTTT,CASTPPVTDTQYF
TRBJ1-1,-,TRBV29-1,-,TGCAGCGTTGAAGGGGGCTTGGGGCTGAACACTGAAGCTTTCTTT,CSVEGGLGLNTEAFF
TRBJ2-2,TRBD1,TRBV4-1,-,TGCGCCAGCAGCCTGGGACAGGCGACCGGGGAGCTGTTTTTT,CASSLGQATGELFF
TRBJ1-2,TRBD1,TRBV7-2,few,TGTGCCAGCAGCTCCCAGACAGGGCTTTACGATGGCTACACCTTC,CASSSQTGLYDGYTF
TRBJ2-5,-,TRBV7-2,-,TGTGCCAGCAGCCTAACAATGCAGGGGCAAGAGACCCAGTACTTC,CASSLTMQGQETQYF
TRBJ2-7,TRBD2,TRBV18,-,TGTGCCAGCTCCCAGGGGACTAGCGGGGGTACATCCTACGAGCAGTACTTC,CASSQGTSGGTSYEQYF
TRBJ1-2,-,TRBV4-2,-,TGTGCCAGCAGCCAAGAAGGGCGTTTTGGCTACACCTTC,CASSQEGRFGYTF
TRBJ1-2,TRBD1,TRBV9,few,TGTGCCAGCAGCGTGGGACAGGCCTCTGGCTACACCTTC,CASSVGQASGYTF
TRBJ1-6,-,TRBV7-3,-,TGTGCCAGCAGCTTATGGACGGCTAATTCACCCCTCCACTTT,CASSLWTANSPLHF
TRBJ2-7,-,TRBV2,-,TGTGCCAGCAGTCTGCTCGGCCAGCAGTACTTC,CASSLLGQQYF
TRBJ1-4,TRBD1,TRBV7-2,-,TGTGCCAGCAGCTTCACAGGGGCTAATGAAAAACTGTTTTTT,CASSFTGANEKLFF